A selection of T cell receptor beta chains follows, all from one sample in a study of blood T cell repertoires in COVID-19. Measured with immunoSEQ multiplex PCR; TCRdb has only the in-frame clones, and not every one. The table has some 170,000 clones, around 80% seen once. The material sequenced was PBMCs or T cells enriched from blood (not recorded which). All receptors derive from a man in his forties who had recovered from COVID-19. Both conserved end residues are part of each CDR3. D genes are given only for firm matches. Where a row states a size, it is once, few, many or the class of an expanded clone; other rows omit it.

v_call,d_call,j_call,clone_size,cdr3_nt,cdr3_aa
TRBV7-9,-,TRBJ1-2,-,TGTGCCAGCAGCTTAGCTAGTCCTAACTATGGCTACACCTTC,CASSLASPNYGYTF
TRBV6-5,-,TRBJ2-3,-,TGTGCCAGCAGTCCACTAGCCCTCGAAGATACGCAGTATTTT,CASSPLALEDTQYF
TRBV24-1,-,TRBJ2-3,-,TGTGCCACCAGTGATCTCGGGTCAATTACGCAGTATTTT,CATSDLGSITQYF
TRBV14,-,TRBJ2-3,-,TGTGCCAGCAGCCAAGGGTCCGGGGATACGCAGTATTTT,CASSQGSGDTQYF
TRBV7-9,TRBD2,TRBJ2-5,once,TGTGCCAGCAGCTTACGGGCTAGCGGGGGCCAAGAGACCCAGTACTTC,CASSLRASGGQETQYF
TRBV19,TRBD1,TRBJ1-5,-,TGTGCCAGTAGTAGGGACAGGGTTCAGCCCCAGCATTTT,CASSRDRVQPQHF
TRBV4-1,-,TRBJ1-1,-,TGCGCCAGCAGCCAGGTGGCAGGGCGGAACACTGAAGCTTTCTTT,CASSQVAGRNTEAFF
TRBV3-1/TRBV3-2,-,TRBJ2-1,-,TGTGCCAGCAGCCAAGAACCGAGGACTACTGCTGAGCAGTTCTTC,CASSQEPRTTAEQFF
TRBV14,TRBD1,TRBJ1-2,-,TGTGCCAGCAGCCAAGACAGGACAGGGCTCTATGGCTACACCTTC,CASSQDRTGLYGYTF
TRBV19,TRBD1,TRBJ1-2,-,TGTGCCAGTAGTATTAGGCGAGACAGGGTGACGAACTATGGCTACACCTTC,CASSIRRDRVTNYGYTF
TRBV30,TRBD1,TRBJ2-3,few,TGTGCCTGGGACAGGGCCCGGAGTGATACGCAGTATTTT,CAWDRARSDTQYF
TRBV7-6,-,TRBJ1-5,-,TGTGCCAGCAGCTTAGGTCACATGGCGGGTCAGCCCCAGCATTTT,CASSLGHMAGQPQHF
TRBV11-2,TRBD2,TRBJ2-1,-,TGTGCCAGCAGCTGGCCGGGACTAGTTTATGAGCAGTTCTTC,CASSWPGLVYEQFF
TRBV29-1,TRBD1,TRBJ2-2,-,TGCAGCGCCTTCTCGGCGTGGCAGGGGGCTATCGGGGAGCTGTTTTTT,CSAFSAWQGAIGELFF
TRBV19,-,TRBJ1-2,-,TGTGCCAGTAGTCAGGGACACATCCGTGACTATGGCTACACCTTC,CASSQGHIRDYGYTF
TRBV18,-,TRBJ1-2,-,TGTGCCAGCTCACCGGACAGCAACCTTAATGGCTACACCTTC,CASSPDSNLNGYTF
TRBV7-7,TRBD2,TRBJ2-5,-,TGTGCCAGCAGTCCTTCTCTAGCGGGGGGAAAGACCCAGTACTTC,CASSPSLAGGKTQYF
TRBV6-6,-,TRBJ2-3,-,TGTGCCAGCAGTCGGGGCGGGGGCGAGACTAGCACAGATACGCAGTATTTT,CASSRGGGETSTDTQYF
TRBV7-3,TRBD1,TRBJ2-2,-,TGTGCCAGCAGCCCCCGGGACAGACGTAACACCGGGGAGCTGTTTTTT,CASSPRDRRNTGELFF
TRBV25-1,TRBD1,TRBJ1-2,-,TGTGCCAGCAGCCCACTCTCGGGACAGATAAACTATGGCTACACCTTC,CASSPLSGQINYGYTF
TRBV6-6,TRBD1,TRBJ1-1,-,TGTGCCAGCAGTACAGGGGACAGGGTAATTAATGAAGCTTTCTTT,CASSTGDRVINEAFF
TRBV6-5,-,TRBJ2-3,once,TGTGCCAGCGGCCAAGGAGCAGCGGGCTTCGAGCAGTATTTT,CASGQGAAGFEQYF
TRBV5-1,TRBD1,TRBJ1-6,-,TGCGCCAGCAGCTCCCAGCCCCAGGGGGATTCACCCCTCCACTTT,CASSSQPQGDSPLHF
TRBV29-1,TRBD1,TRBJ1-2,once,TGCAGCGTAACCGGACAGGGGGAATATGGCTACACCTTC,CSVTGQGEYGYTF
TRBV30,-,TRBJ2-2,-,TGTGCCTGGAGTCGGCGTTTCGGGGGGCGTTTGGCCGGGGAGCTGTTTTTT,CAWSRRFGGRLAGELFF
TRBV6-5,TRBD1,TRBJ2-2,-,TGTGCCAGCAACCCAGGGGGCGCGACCGGGGAGCTGTTTTTT,CASNPGGATGELFF
TRBV6-5,-,TRBJ1-2,-,TGTGCCAGCAGTTACTCATTCGGGTCTCGCTATGGCTACACCTTC,CASSYSFGSRYGYTF
TRBV30,TRBD2,TRBJ2-5,-,TGTGCCTGGAGTAAGCCTAGCGGGGGCCTAACCCAAGAGACCCAGTACTTC,CAWSKPSGGLTQETQYF
TRBV13,-,TRBJ1-1,-,TGTGCCAGCAGATCAGAGGGGGGGCATACTGAAGCTTTCTTT,CASRSEGGHTEAFF
TRBV25-1,-,TRBJ2-5,-,TGTGCCAGCAGTGGGCAGGGGAGTAAGGAGACCCAGTACTTC,CASSGQGSKETQYF
TRBV9,-,TRBJ2-7,-,TGTGCCAGCAGCGCCCTTAGCGGCCTATACTACGAGCAGTACTTC,CASSALSGLYYEQYF
TRBV7-9,TRBD1,TRBJ1-2,few,TGTGCCAGCAGCTTAGGGGGAACGCGAGACAGGGGTTACGGCTACACCTTC,CASSLGGTRDRGYGYTF